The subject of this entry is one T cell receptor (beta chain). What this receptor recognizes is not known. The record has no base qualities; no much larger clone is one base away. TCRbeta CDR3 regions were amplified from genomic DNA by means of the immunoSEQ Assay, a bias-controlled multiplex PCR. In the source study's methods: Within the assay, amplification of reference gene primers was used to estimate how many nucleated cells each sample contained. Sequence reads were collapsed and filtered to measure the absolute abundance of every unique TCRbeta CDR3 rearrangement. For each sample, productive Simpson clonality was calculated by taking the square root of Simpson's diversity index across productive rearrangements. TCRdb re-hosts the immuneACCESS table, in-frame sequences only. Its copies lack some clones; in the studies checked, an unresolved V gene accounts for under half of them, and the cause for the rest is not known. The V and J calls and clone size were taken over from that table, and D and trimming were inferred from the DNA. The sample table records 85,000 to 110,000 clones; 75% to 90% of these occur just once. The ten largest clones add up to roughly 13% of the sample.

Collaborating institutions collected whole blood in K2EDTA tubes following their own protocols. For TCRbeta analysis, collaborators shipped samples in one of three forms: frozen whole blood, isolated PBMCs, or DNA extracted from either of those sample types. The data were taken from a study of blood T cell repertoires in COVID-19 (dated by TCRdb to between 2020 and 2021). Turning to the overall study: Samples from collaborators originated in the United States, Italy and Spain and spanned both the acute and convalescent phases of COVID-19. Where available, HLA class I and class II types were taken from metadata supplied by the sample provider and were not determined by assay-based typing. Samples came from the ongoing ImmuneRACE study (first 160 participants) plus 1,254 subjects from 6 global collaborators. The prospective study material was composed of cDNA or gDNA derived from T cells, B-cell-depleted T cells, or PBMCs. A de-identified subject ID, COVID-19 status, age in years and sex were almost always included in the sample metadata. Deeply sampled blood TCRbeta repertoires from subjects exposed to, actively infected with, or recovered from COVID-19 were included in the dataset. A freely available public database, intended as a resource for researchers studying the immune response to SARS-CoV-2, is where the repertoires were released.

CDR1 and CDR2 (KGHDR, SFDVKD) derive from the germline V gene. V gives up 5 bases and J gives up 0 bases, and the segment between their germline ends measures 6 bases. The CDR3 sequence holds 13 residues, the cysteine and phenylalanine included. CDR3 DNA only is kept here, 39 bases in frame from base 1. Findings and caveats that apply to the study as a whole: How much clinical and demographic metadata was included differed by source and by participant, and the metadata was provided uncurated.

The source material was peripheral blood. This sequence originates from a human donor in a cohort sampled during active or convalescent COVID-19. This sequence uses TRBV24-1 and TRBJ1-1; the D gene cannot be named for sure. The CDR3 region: CATSATMNTEAFF. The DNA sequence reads TGTGCCACCAGTGCTACCATGAACACTGAAGCTTTCTTT.